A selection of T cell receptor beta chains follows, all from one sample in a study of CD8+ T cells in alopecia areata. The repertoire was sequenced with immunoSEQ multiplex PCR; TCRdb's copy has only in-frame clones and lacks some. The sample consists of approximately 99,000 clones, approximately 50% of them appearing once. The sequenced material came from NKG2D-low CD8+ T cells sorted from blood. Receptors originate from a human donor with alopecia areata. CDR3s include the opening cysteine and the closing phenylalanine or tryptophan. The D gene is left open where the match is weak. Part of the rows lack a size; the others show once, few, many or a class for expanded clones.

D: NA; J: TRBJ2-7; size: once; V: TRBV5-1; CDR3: CASSLAGGTYEQYF; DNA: TGCGCCAGCAGCTTGGCGGGCGGAACCTACGAGCAGTACTTC
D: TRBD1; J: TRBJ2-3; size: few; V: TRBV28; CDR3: CASSLWDRGRDTTDTQYF; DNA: TGTGCCAGCAGTTTGTGGGACAGGGGACGCGATACCACAGATACGCAGTATTTT
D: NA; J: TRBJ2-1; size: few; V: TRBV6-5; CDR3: CASSPYSGNEQFF; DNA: TGTGCCAGCAGTCCATACAGTGGCAATGAGCAGTTCTTC
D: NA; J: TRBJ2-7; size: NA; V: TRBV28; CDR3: CASSFRGFGGSYEQYF; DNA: TGTGCCAGCAGTTTTCGAGGGTTTGGGGGCTCCTACGAGCAGTACTTC
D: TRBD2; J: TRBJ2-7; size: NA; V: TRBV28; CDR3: CAALKPGTSGNYEQYF; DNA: TGTGCCGCCTTAAAACCCGGGACTAGCGGGAACTACGAGCAGTACTTC
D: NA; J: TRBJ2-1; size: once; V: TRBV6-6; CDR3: CASSWREQFF; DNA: TGTGCCAGCAGTTGGAGGGAGCAGTTCTTC
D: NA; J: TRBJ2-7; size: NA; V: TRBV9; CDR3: CASSATPSYEQYF; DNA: TGTGCCAGCAGCGCGACGCCTTCCTACGAGCAGTACTTC
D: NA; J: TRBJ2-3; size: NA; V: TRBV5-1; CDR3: CASSDRTDTQYF; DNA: TGCGCCAGCTCTGACAGAACGGATACGCAGTATTTT
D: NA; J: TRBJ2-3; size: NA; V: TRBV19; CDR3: CASSIGSGTADTQYF; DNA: TGTGCCAGTAGTATTGGTAGCGGGACAGCAGATACGCAGTATTTT
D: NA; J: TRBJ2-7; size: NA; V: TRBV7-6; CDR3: CASTDWGSGEQYF; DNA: TGTGCCAGCACCGACTGGGGTTCTGGCGAGCAGTACTTC
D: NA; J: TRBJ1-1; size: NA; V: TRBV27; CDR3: CASSLGSVGTVFTEAFF; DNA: TGTGCCAGCAGTTTAGGGTCGGTAGGGACCGTGTTCACTGAAGCTTTCTTT
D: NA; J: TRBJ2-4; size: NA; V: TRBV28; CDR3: CASSRNIQYF; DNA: TGTGCCAGCAGTCGAAACATTCAGTACTTC
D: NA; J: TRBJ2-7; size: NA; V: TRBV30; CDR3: CAWRQGIEQYF; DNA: TGTGCCTGGAGACAGGGAATCGAGCAGTACTTC
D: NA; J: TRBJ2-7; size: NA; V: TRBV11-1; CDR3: CASSSEYGPGYEQYF; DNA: TGTGCCAGCAGCTCCGAGTATGGGCCTGGTTACGAGCAGTACTTC
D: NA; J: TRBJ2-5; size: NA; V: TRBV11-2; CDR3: CASSWGETQYF; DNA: TGTGCCAGCAGCTGGGGTGAGACCCAGTACTTC
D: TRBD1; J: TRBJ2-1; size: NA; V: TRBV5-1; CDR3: CASSLRRDRVNEQFF; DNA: TGCGCCAGCAGCTTACGCCGGGACAGGGTCAATGAGCAGTTCTTC
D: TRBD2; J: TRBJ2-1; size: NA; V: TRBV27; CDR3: CASSLAEANEQFF; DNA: TGTGCCAGCAGTCTAGCGGAAGCTAATGAGCAGTTCTTC
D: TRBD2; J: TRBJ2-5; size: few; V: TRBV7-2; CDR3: CASSSEPGLAAPTQYF; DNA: TGTGCCAGCAGCTCAGAACCGGGACTAGCGGCCCCTACCCAGTACTTC
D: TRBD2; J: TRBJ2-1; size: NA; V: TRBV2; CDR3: CASNGRAHNEQFF; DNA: TGTGCCAGCAACGGGAGGGCCCACAATGAGCAGTTCTTC
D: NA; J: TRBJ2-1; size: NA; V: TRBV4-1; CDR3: CASSFRTRNEQFF; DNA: TGCGCCAGCAGCTTCCGGACTCGCAATGAGCAGTTCTTC
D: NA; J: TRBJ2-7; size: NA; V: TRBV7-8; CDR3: CASSLRESSYEQYF; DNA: TGTGCCAGCAGCTTAAGGGAGAGCTCCTACGAGCAGTACTTC
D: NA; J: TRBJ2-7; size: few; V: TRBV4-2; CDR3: CASSQETSRSYEQYF; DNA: TGTGCCAGCAGCCAAGAAACTAGCAGATCCTACGAGCAGTACTTC
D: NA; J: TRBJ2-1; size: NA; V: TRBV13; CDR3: CASSVRQKGGTYNEQFF; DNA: TGTGCCAGCAGCGTACGCCAGAAGGGGGGCACCTACAATGAGCAGTTCTTC
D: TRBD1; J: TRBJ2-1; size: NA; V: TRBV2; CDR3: CASSPAPGQQDEQFF; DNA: TGTGCCAGCAGTCCCGCTCCGGGACAGCAGGATGAGCAGTTCTTC
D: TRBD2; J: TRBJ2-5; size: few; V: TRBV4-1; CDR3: CASSLGMGLVETQYF; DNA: TGCGCCAGCAGCCTTGGGATGGGACTAGTAGAGACCCAGTACTTC
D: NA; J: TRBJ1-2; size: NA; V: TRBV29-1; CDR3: CSVAGGARGYTF; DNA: TGCAGCGTTGCTGGGGGGGCGCGGGGCTACACCTTC
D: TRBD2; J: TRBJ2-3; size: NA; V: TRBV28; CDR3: CASSLLQLASSTDTQYF; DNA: TGTGCCAGCAGCCTCCTGCAACTAGCGTCTAGCACAGATACGCAGTATTTT
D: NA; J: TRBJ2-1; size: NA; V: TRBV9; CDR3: CASSELGREQFF; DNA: TGTGCCAGCAGTGAACTAGGTCGTGAGCAGTTCTTC
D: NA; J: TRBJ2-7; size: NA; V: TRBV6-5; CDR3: CASSTQTGYEQYF; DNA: TGTGCCAGCAGTACCCAAACAGGGTACGAGCAGTACTTC
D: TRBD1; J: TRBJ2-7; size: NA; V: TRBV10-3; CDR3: CAVRGDRGAYEQYF; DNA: TGTGCCGTTCGTGGGGACAGGGGAGCCTACGAGCAGTACTTC
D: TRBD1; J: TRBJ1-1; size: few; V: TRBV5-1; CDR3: CASSLRTGAPNTEAFF; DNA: TGCGCCAGCAGCTTGCGGACAGGGGCCCCGAACACTGAAGCTTTCTTT
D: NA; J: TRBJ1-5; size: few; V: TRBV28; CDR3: CASSPSHQEPQHF; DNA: TGTGCCAGCAGTCCATCCCACCAAGAGCCCCAGCATTTT
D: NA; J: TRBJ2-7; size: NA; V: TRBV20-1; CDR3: CSALYDEQYF; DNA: TGCAGTGCCCTCTACGACGAGCAGTACTTC
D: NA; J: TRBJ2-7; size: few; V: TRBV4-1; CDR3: CASSQDVTESSYEQYF; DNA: TGCGCCAGCAGCCAAGATGTGACAGAGAGCTCCTACGAGCAGTACTTC
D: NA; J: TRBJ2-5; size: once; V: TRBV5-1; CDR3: CASSLGPTRQETQYF; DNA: TGCGCCAGCAGCTTGGGACCCACCCGCCAAGAGACCCAGTACTTC
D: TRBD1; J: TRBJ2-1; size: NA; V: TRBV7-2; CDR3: CASSFQGGGNEQFF; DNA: TGTGCCAGCAGCTTTCAAGGGGGCGGGAATGAGCAGTTCTTC
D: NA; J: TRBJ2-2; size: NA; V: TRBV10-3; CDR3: CAIPSGGHSNTGELFF; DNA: TGTGCCATCCCCTCCGGGGGTCACTCGAACACCGGGGAGCTGTTTTTT
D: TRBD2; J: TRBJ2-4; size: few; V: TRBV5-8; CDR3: CASSQTSGTTAIQYF; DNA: TGTGCCAGCAGCCAGACTAGCGGGACCACGGCAATTCAGTACTTC